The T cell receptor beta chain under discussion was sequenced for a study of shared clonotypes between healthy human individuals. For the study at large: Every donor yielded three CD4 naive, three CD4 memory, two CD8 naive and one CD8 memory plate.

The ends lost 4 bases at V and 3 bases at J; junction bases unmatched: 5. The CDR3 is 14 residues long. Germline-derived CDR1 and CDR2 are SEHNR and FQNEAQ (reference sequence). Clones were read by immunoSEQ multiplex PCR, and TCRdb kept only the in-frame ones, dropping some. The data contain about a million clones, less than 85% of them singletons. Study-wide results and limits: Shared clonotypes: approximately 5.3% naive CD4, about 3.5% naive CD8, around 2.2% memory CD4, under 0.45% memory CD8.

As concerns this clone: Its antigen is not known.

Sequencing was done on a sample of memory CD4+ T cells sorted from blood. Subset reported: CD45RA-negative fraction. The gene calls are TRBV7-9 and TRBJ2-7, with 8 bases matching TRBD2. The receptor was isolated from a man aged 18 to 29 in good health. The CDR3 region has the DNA TGTGCCAGCAGCTCCCCGGGACTAGGCTACGAGCAGTACTTC. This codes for CASSSPGLGYEQYF.